This T cell receptor (beta chain) comes out of a study of tumor and adjacent non-tumor tissue in lung cancer. The CDR3 has 13 amino acids. Losses at the gene ends were 7 bases for V and 3 bases for J; bases not matched to a gene: 5. The germline CDR1 and CDR2 sequences are SNHLY and FYNNEI. TCRbeta libraries were built with three rounds of nested PCR, modified from ARM-PCR. A single record per CDR3 protein comes from TCRdb applying MiXCR to the multiplex PCR reads. The sample includes fewer than 100,000 distinct CDR3 sequences, 55% to 80% of them seen just once. This sample's RNA came from whole unsorted tissue.

Sequencing was carried out using lung tumor tissue. The receptor was derived from a woman in her thirties or forties with non-small cell lung cancer. This chain joins TRBV2 and TRBJ2-7; 8 bases agree with TRBD2. CDR3 region: CASNQREFYEQYF. CDR3 DNA: TGTGCCAGCAACCAGCGGGAGTTCTACGAGCAGTACTTC.